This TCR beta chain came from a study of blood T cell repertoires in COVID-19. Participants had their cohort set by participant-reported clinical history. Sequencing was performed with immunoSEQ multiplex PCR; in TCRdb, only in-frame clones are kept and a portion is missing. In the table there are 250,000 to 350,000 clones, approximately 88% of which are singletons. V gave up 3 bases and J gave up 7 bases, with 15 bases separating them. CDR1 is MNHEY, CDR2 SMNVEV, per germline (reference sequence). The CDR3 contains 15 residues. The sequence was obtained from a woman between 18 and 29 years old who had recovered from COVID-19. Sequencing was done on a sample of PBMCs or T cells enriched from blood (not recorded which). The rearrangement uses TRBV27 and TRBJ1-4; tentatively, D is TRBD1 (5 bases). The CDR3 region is CASSLRDRGSEKLFF. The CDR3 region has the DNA TGTGCCAGCAGTTTGCGGGACCGAGGTAGTGAAAAACTGTTTTTT.